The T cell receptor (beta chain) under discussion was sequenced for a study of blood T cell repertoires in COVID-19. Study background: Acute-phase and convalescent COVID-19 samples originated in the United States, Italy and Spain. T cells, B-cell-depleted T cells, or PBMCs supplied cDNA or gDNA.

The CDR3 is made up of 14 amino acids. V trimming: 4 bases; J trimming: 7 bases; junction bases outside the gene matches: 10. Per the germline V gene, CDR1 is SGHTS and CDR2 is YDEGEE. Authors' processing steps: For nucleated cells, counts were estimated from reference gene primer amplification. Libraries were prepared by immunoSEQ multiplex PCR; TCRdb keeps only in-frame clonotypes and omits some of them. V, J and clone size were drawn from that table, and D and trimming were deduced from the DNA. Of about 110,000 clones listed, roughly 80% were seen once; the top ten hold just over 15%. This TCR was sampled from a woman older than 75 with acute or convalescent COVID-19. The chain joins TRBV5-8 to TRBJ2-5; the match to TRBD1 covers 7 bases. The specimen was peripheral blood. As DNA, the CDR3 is TGTGCCAGCAGCCCCCCTACAGGGGAATTGACCCAGTACTTC. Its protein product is CASSPPTGELTQYF.